The rows below give T cell receptor beta chains drawn from one sample of a study of CD8 T cells in Susac syndrome. TCRdb called the immunoSEQ multiplex PCR reads again in MiXCR, with one record for every CDR3 protein. The sample carries some 140,000 distinct CDR3 sequences, roughly 80% recorded once. The source material was CD8+ T cells from PBMCs. The receptors stem from a human donor with multiple sclerosis. CDR3s include the opening cysteine and the closing phenylalanine or tryptophan.

j_call,v_call,cdr3_aa
TRBJ1-1,TRBV10-3,CAISEAGPEAFF
TRBJ2-2,TRBV11-1,CASSPATPGLAGGMNTGELFF
TRBJ1-5,TRBV3-1,CASSRGGTGQPQHF
TRBJ2-1,TRBV4-2,CASSQETKLAGYNEQFF
TRBJ1-2,TRBV5-1,CASSTTTQSGHGYTF
TRBJ2-7,TRBV7-9,CASSYGPRGEQYF
TRBJ2-1,TRBV19,CASSTPQRETYNEQFF
TRBJ2-1,TRBV7-9,CASSLLGGRANEQFF
TRBJ2-3,TRBV3-1,CASSHPTSGIADTQYF
TRBJ2-1,TRBV13,CASSSSGNEQFF
TRBJ2-7,TRBV29-1,CSGQGAHEQYF
TRBJ2-3,TRBV4-1,CASSHPGSTDTQYF
TRBJ1-4,TRBV12-3/TRBV12-4,CASSPEVATNEKLFF